These T cell receptor beta chains were read from a single sample in a study of cytomegalovirus exposure and HLA in healthy donors. Libraries were prepared by immunoSEQ multiplex PCR; TCRdb keeps only in-frame clonotypes and omits some of them. This table holds fewer than 40,000 clones, about 70% found once. Sequenced: PBMCs. These receptors all come from a man aged 35 to 55 in good health and CMV-seropositive. The CDR3 runs from the conserved cysteine through the conserved F or W.

V: TRBV29-1
CDR3: CSVGRMNTEAFF

V: TRBV21-1
CDR3: CASSNQGGGLETQYF

V: TRBV4-1
CDR3: CASSQPVESEGQPQHF

V: TRBV7-9
CDR3: CASSRGLAGSYNTGELFF

V: TRBV19
CDR3: CASERRGLSGYTF

V: TRBV11-2
CDR3: CASSSLRDRDGYTF

V: TRBV4-1
CDR3: CASSREGAGGETQYF

V: TRBV16
CDR3: CASGYNAGPDYEQYF

V: TRBV5-1
CDR3: CASSLDGTAGVYTF

V: TRBV27
CDR3: CASRIPGLARNEQFF

V: TRBV30
CDR3: CAWSVRDLYAGSPLHF

V: TRBV10-1
CDR3: CASSALGRIEQGNEKLFF

V: TRBV30
CDR3: CAWITLGTANYGYTF

V: TRBV6-5
CDR3: CASSQKQEYNEQFF

V: TRBV19
CDR3: CASGKLYRELSPGDEQYF

V: TRBV1
CDR3: CTSSPKGMRTGDEKLFF

V: TRBV4-1
CDR3: CASSGTASTNEKLFF

V: TRBV6-6
CDR3: CASSDGQAFNEQYF

V: TRBV4-1
CDR3: CASSSLEGGKNEKLFF

V: TRBV28
CDR3: CASSSTSGTAVYEQYF